This T cell receptor beta chain was captured in a study of cytomegalovirus exposure and HLA in healthy donors. The CDR3 covers 14 residues. Germline CDR1 reads ENHRY; CDR2 reads SYGVKD. V was shortened by 1 base and J by 3 bases, with 10 bases between the two germline ends. This clone was detected only a few times. Its specificity is unknown. Study-wide results and caveats: V- and J-gene trimming of TCR beta was linked (in a later analysis) to a missense DCLRE1C variant. In an earlier analysis, in roughly 600 donors, most V segments appeared productive either ~87% or ~30% of the time.

PCR amplification relied on 60 Vbeta primers (plus 13 Jbeta primers). Profiling relied on immunoSEQ multiplex PCR, and the TCRdb table lists in-frame clones only, not all of them. The table shows over 110,000 clones, with approximately 80% occurring only once. The sequence came from a woman in her thirties or forties in good health and CMV-seropositive. The sequencing sample was made of PBMCs. The chain recombines TRBV10-3 with TRBJ2-7, with D possibly TRBD2 on 5 matching bases. In DNA form, the CDR3 reads TGTGCCATCAGTGAGTACGGGATAGGCTACGAGCAGTACTTC. Encoded protein: CAISEYGIGYEQYF.